Following are 8 T cell receptor beta chains from one sample sequenced in a study of T cell responses to AZD1222 COVID-19 vaccine. Assay used: immunoSEQ multiplex PCR; TCRdb lists only in-frame clones, some missing. The sample shows about 200,000 clones, under 95% of them seen only once. The sequenced sample was peripheral blood, obtained 28 days after the second AZD1222 dose. Receptor source: an adult who received the AZD1222 COVID-19 vaccine.

This chain joins TRBV5-5 and TRBJ2-5; 7 bases agree with TRBD2. The junction had 7 bases not matched to a gene; V was cut back by 4 bases and J by 4 bases. The CDR3 length is 14 residues. Germline V gene lookup returns CDR1 SGHKS and CDR2 YYEKEE (reference sequence). The CDR3, as DNA: TGTGCCAGCAGCACCCAAGCGGGGTTAGAGACCCAGTACTTC. Encoded protein: CASSTQAGLETQYF.

This clone was counted a single time. The gene calls are TRBV28 and TRBJ1-5; TRBD1 matches at 8 bases. V was clipped by 7 bases and J by 7 bases; unmatched bases: 6. CDR1 MDHEN and CDR2 SYDVKM come from the germline V gene. CDR3 length: 13 amino acids. The CDR3 spells CASTPTGDQPQHF. CDR3 DNA sequence: TGTGCCAGCACCCCGACAGGGGACCAGCCCCAGCATTTT.

This clone came up once. In the same sample, other DNA sequences code for this CDR3. The chain joins TRBV9 to TRBJ1-3; D is unresolved. CDR1 SGDLS and CDR2 YYNGEE come from the germline V gene. The CDR3 is 13 residues long. Trimming shortened V by 2 bases and J by 0 bases, and 3 bases separated the two germline ends. The DNA for the CDR3 is TGTGCCAGCAGCGTTGACTCTGGAAACACCATATATTTT. Translating gives CASSVDSGNTIYF.

This sequence joins TRBV3-1 (or the pseudogene TRBV3-2) and TRBJ1-2, with D unresolved. The ends were cut back, 4 bases at V and 7 bases at J, with 16 bases in the middle. The length of the CDR3 is 14 residues. Germline lookup yields CDR1 LGHDT and CDR2 YNNKEL (reference sequence). The DNA for the CDR3 is TGTGCCAGCAGCCCAGACCACAGCCGGTCTGGCTACACCTTC. Translation: CASSPDHSRSGYTF.

This sequence joins TRBV4-2 and TRBJ1-5, with D hard to call. This CDR3 is 17 amino acids long. V lost 3 bases and J lost 4, with 19 bases in between. Germline CDR1 reads LGHNA; CDR2 reads YNFKEQ. The CDR3 spells CASSQTGGRLGNQPQHF. As DNA, the CDR3 is TGTGCCAGCAGCCAGACGGGAGGTAGGTTAGGTAATCAGCCCCAGCATTTT.

The rearrangement links TRBV19 to TRBJ2-3; TRBD2 aligns across 10 bases. This CDR3 is 14 amino acids long. The J segment lost 2 bases and the V segment lost 6 bases, leaving 2 bases of the junction unmatched. Germline V gives CDR1 LNHDA, CDR2 SQIVND (reference sequence). CDR3 in amino acids: CASRLAGITDTQYF. CDR3 coding DNA: TGTGCCAGTAGACTAGCGGGAATCACAGATACGCAGTATTTT.

The chain has TRBV6-5 and TRBJ1-1, with D possibly matching TRBD1 (5 bases). Trimming pared 2 bases from V and 1 base from J, leaving 11 bases between. Germline values: CDR1 MNHEY, CDR2 SVGAGI. This CDR3 has 15 amino acids. The CDR3 is CASSYAFQGNTEAFF. The CDR3 DNA reads TGTGCCAGCAGTTACGCGTTTCAGGGGAACACTGAAGCTTTCTTT.

The chain is built from TRBV27 and TRBJ1-4; 7 bases are shared with TRBD1. The CDR3 runs to 13 residues. Germline-derived CDR1 and CDR2 are MNHEY and SMNVEV (reference sequence). Trimming removed 10 bases from V and 3 bases from J; junction bases left unmatched: 5. CDR3 in amino acids: CATRTGPNEKLFF. Written as DNA, the CDR3 is TGTGCCACCAGGACAGGCCCTAATGAAAAACTGTTTTTT.